This T cell receptor beta chain was observed in a study of blood T cell repertoires in COVID-19. In the study overall: COVID-19 samples, acute and convalescent, were from the United States, Italy and Spain.

In germline, CDR1 is SGHKS, CDR2 YYEKEE (reference sequence). The CDR3 contains 14 residues. V was clipped by 1 base and J by 7 bases; unmatched bases: 7. Original handling: Reference gene primer amplification gave nucleated cell count estimates. Sequencing was performed with immunoSEQ multiplex PCR; in TCRdb, only in-frame clones are kept and a portion is missing. The DNA was the basis for D and trimming; V, J and clone size are from that table. This sample has about 260,000 clones, with around four fifths found just once. The source material was peripheral blood. This chain uses TRBV5-5 with TRBJ1-2; 7 nucleotides line up with TRBD1. This receptor was obtained from an elderly woman with acute or convalescent COVID-19. The CDR3 spells CASSLKGKGAGYTF. CDR3 in DNA: TGTGCCAGCAGCTTGAAGGGCAAGGGGGCTGGCTACACCTTC.